Shown below are 12 T cell receptor beta chains from a single sample sequenced in a study of sequential checkpoint blockade in melanoma. Sequencing used immunoSEQ multiplex PCR; TCRdb keeps in-frame clones, though not all of them. The data contain about 3,100 clones, about 59% of them singletons. Treatment defined: randomized to nivolumab then ipilimumab (arm A) or the reverse (arm B). Sequencing was performed on CD8+ T cells sorted from blood (inferred from file names), taken from a patient given nivolumab and ipilimumab in sequence. Receptors were obtained from a human donor with melanoma.

The rearrangement links TRBV11-2 to TRBJ2-3; weak D call: TRBD1 (6 bases). The CDR3 runs to 14 residues. CDR1 SGHAT and CDR2 FQNNGV come from the germline V gene. The germline V and J ends were trimmed by 8 bases and 0 bases, with 12 bases remaining between them. CDR3 sequence (DNA): TGTGCCAGCGAAAACAGGGAGAGCACAGATACGCAGTATTTT. Protein product: CASENRESTDTQYF.

Of note for this clone: A junction boundary mismatches the germline segment, possibly from a read error. This chain uses TRBV6-4 with TRBJ2-1; 9 bases match TRBD2. The CDR3 contains 18 residues. CDR1 MRHNA and CDR2 SNTAGT come from the germline V gene. The CDR3 loop is CASSDSLNSGGSYNEQFF. The CDR3 coding sequence is TGTGCCAGCAGCGACTCCCTTAATAGCGGGGGATCCTACAATGAGCAGTTCTTC.

This chain links TRBV7-6 with TRBJ2-1; TRBD2 matches 10 bases. This CDR3 is 15 amino acids long. With V trimmed by 0 bases and J by 10 bases, 6 bases remained unmatched. CDR1 and CDR2 from the germline V gene are SGHVS and FNYEAQ. The CDR3 is CASSLASSGSEEQFF. In DNA, the CDR3 is TGTGCCAGCAGCTTAGCGTCTAGCGGGAGTGAAGAGCAGTTCTTC.

This clone was counted only a few times. The chain carries TRBV29-1 and TRBJ2-5; TRBD2 might be the D (5 bases). Deletions cut 3 bases from V and 5 bases from J, with 19 bases between. Germline V gene data show CDR1 as SQVTM and CDR2 as ANQGSEA. The length of the CDR3 is 15 residues. As DNA, the CDR3 is TGCAGCGTTGATGGTGCGGGCCCATATAGGGAGACCCAGTACTTC. This encodes CSVDGAGPYRETQYF.

The chain employs TRBV6-5 and TRBJ1-1; 8 positions match TRBD1. With V trimmed by 6 bases and J by 7 bases, 10 bases remained unmatched. CDR1 is MNHEY, CDR2 SVGAGI, per germline. CDR3 length: 14 residues. CDR3 sequence reads: CASRPPGGAGEAFF. The CDR3, as DNA: TGTGCCAGCAGGCCCCCAGGGGGCGCAGGTGAAGCTTTCTTT.

This CDR3 reads CASSVLEGGNQPQHF. In DNA form, the CDR3 reads TGTGCCAGCAGCGTATTAGAAGGGGGCAATCAGCCCCAGCATTTT. The J gene is TRBJ1-5, the V gene TRBV7-8; a possible D gene is TRBD1 (5 bases). V gave up 5 bases and J gave up 2 bases, with 13 bases separating them. Germline loops: CDR1 SGHVS, CDR2 FQNEAQ. The CDR3 contains 15 residues.

The chain employs TRBV7-6 and TRBJ2-7; 7 positions agree with TRBD1. Looked up from germline, CDR1 is SGHVS and CDR2 is FNYEAQ. After removal of 5 bases from V and 3 bases from J, the junction contained 10 bases not matched to a gene. This CDR3 is built from 15 residues. The CDR3 DNA follows: TGTGCCAGCAGCCCCTACCAGGGGGAAGTCTACGAGCAGTACTTC. It translates to CASSPYQGEVYEQYF.

V usage is TRBV7-2 and J usage is TRBJ2-7; 11 nucleotides match TRBD2. The length of the CDR3 is 16 residues. Per germline, CDR1 SGHTA and CDR2 FQGNSA. Germline trimming cut 5 bases from V and 4 bases from J; bases unmatched to any gene: 10. The CDR3 DNA sequence: TGTGCCAGCAGCCCCCTGGGGTCTAGCGGGGGGTACGAGCAGTACTTC. It encodes CASSPLGSSGGYEQYF.

About this clone itself: Compared with germline, one end of the junction differs, possibly owing to a read error. The V gene is TRBV25-1, the J gene TRBJ1-4, with D possibly TRBD1 on 5 matching bases. This CDR3 region has 13 residues. From germline, CDR1 is MGHDK and CDR2 SYGVNS. CDR3 residues: CASRGGTGEKLLF. As DNA, the CDR3 is TGTGCCAGCAGGGGGGGGACTGGTGAAAAACTGCTTTTT.

The chain is built from TRBV10-3 and TRBJ1-2; 10 nucleotides align to TRBD1. The V segment lost 1 base and the J segment 8 bases; nucleotides outside the gene matches: 10. This CDR3 contains 16 residues. The germline gives CDR1 ENHRY, CDR2 SYGVKD. In DNA form, the CDR3 reads TGTGCCATCAGTGAGTTCGCCGGGACAGGGGTTTTAGGCTACACCTTC. This codes for CAISEFAGTGVLGYTF.

CDR3 region: CASSLAATTGDEQYF. The CDR3 coding sequence is TGCGCCAGCAGCTTGGCCGCAACTACAGGGGACGAGCAGTACTTC. The chain joins TRBV5-1 to TRBJ2-7, with 7 bases that match TRBD1. The CDR3 runs 15 residues. CDR1 SGHRS and CDR2 YFSETQ come from the germline V gene. V was clipped by 0 bases and J by 5 bases; unmatched bases: 8. Complete variable domain (other parts from reference TRBV5-1 and TRBJ2-7): KAGVTQTPRYLIKTRGQQVTLSCSPISGHRSVSWYQQTPGQGLQFLFEYFSETQRNKGNFPGRFSGRQFSNSRSEMNVSTLELGDSALYLCASSLAATTGDEQYFGPGTRLTVT.

The CDR3 nucleotides are TGTGCCAGCAGTAAGACAGGTTATCAGCCCCAGCATTTT. Its protein is CASSKTGYQPQHF. V and J are TRBV7-6 and TRBJ1-5; D might be TRBD1 (6 bases). The V end lost 6 bases, the J end lost 5 bases, and 11 bases lay between the germline ends. The CDR3 loop spans 13 amino acids. CDR1 is SGHVS and CDR2 is FNYEAQ in the germline V gene.